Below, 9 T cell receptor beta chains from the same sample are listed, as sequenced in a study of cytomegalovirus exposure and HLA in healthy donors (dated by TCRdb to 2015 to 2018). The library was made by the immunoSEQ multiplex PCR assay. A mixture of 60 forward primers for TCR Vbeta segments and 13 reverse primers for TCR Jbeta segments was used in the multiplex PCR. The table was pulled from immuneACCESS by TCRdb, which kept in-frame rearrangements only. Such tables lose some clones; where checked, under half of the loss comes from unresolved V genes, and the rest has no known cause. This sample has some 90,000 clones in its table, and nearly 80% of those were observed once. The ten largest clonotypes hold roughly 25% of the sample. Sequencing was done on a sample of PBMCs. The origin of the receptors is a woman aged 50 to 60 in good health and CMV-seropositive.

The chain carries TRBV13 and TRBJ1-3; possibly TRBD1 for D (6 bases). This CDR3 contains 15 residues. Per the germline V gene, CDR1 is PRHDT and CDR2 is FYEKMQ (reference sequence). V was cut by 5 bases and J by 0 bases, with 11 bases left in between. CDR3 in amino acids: CASSRGHLSGNTIYF. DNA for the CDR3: TGTGCCAGCAGCAGGGGACACCTCTCTGGAAACACCATATATTTT.

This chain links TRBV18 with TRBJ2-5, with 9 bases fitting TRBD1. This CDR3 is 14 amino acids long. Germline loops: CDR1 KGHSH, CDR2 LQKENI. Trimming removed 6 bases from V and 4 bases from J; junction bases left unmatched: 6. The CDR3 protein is CASSPGQGRETQYF. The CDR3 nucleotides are TGTGCCAGCTCTCCCGGACAGGGGAGAGAGACCCAGTACTTC.

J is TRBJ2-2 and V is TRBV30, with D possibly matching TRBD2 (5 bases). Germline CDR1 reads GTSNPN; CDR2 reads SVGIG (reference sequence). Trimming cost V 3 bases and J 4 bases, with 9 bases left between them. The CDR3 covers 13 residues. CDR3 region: CAWRPGTTGELFF. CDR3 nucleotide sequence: TGTGCCTGGAGACCGGGAACCACCGGGGAGCTGTTTTTT.

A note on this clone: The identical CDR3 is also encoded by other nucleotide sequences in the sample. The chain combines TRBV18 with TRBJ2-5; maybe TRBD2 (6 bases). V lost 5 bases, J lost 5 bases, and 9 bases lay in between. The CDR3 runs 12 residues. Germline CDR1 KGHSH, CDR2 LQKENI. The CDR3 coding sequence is TGTGCCAGCTCAAGGAGCGGGGAGACCCAGTACTTC. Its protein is CASSRSGETQYF.

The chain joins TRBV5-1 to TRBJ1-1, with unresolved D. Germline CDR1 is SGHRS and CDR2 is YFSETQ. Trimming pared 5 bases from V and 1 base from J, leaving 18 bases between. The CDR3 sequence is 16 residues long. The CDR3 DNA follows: TGCGCCAGCAGTTTGCGGCCCCAGTGGGCGAACACTGAAGCTTTCTTT. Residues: CASSLRPQWANTEAFF.

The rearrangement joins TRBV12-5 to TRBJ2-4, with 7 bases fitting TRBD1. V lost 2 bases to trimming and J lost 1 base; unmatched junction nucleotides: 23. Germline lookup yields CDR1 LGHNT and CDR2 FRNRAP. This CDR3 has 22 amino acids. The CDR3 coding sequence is TGTGCTAGTGGTTTGACTGGCTTAACGGGACAGCCCGTAGGAAGGGCCAAAAACATTCAGTACTTC. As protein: CASGLTGLTGQPVGRAKNIQYF.

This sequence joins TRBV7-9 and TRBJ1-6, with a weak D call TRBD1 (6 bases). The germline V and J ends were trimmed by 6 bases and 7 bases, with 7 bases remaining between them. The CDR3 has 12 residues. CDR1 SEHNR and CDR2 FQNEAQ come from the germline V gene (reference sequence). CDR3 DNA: TGTGCCAGCAGTCAGGGGAATTCACCCCTCCACTTT. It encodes CASSQGNSPLHF.

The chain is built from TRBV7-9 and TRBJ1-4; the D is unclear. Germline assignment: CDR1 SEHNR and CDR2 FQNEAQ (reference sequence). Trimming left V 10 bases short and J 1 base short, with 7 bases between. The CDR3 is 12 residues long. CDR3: CATGITNEKLFF. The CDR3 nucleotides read TGTGCCACCGGGATAACTAATGAAAAACTGTTTTTT.

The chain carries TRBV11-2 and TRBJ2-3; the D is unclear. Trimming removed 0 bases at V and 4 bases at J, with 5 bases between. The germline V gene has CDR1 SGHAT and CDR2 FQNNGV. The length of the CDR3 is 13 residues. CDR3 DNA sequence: TGTGCCAGCAGCTTAGATGGCCCAGATACGCAGTATTTT. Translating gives CASSLDGPDTQYF. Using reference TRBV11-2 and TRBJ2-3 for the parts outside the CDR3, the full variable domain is EAGVAQSPRYKIIEKRQSVAFWCNPISGHATLYWYQQILGQGPKLLIQFQNNGVVDDSQLPKDRFSAERLKGVDSTLKIQPAKLEDSAVYLCASSLDGPDTQYFGPGTRLTVL.